The rows below give T cell receptor beta chains drawn from one sample of a study of blood T cell repertoires in COVID-19. Data came from immunoSEQ multiplex PCR; TCRdb stores just in-frame clones and leaves some out. The sample includes approximately 480,000 clones, roughly 87% of them seen just once. The sequencing input was PBMCs or T cells enriched from blood (not recorded which). The receptors originated from a woman aged 18-29 years who had recovered from COVID-19. Both conserved end residues are part of each CDR3. Fields, in order: D gene, V gene, clone size, J gene, CDR3 protein, CDR3 DNA. D genes are given only for firm matches. Size is stated for part of the rows, as once, few or many counts, or as a class when the clone is expanded.

.	TRBV29-1	.	TRBJ1-1	CSVAYLTEAFF	TGCAGCGTTGCGTATTTGACTGAAGCTTTCTTT
TRBD2	TRBV12-3/TRBV12-4	.	TRBJ2-2	CASPGGDTGELFF	TGTGCCAGCCCGGGGGGGGACACCGGGGAGCTGTTTTTT
.	TRBV7-8	.	TRBJ1-1	CASSSVTENTEAFF	TGTGCCAGCAGCTCCGTGACAGAAAACACTGAAGCTTTCTTT
.	TRBV21-1	.	TRBJ1-1	CASSRLRGPRTEAFF	TGTGCCAGCAGCAGGCTCAGGGGGCCTCGGACTGAAGCTTTCTTT
TRBD1	TRBV4-2	.	TRBJ1-5	CASSQEGQGGQPQHF	TGTGCCAGCAGCCAAGAGGGACAGGGGGGACAGCCCCAGCATTTT
.	TRBV6-5	.	TRBJ2-3	CAGLLAGTDTQYF	TGTGCCGGCCTACTAGCCGGCACAGATACGCAGTATTTT
.	TRBV21-1	.	TRBJ1-2	CASSKANEGYGYTF	TGTGCCAGCAGCAAAGCGAACGAGGGTTACGGCTACACCTTC
TRBD1	TRBV4-2	.	TRBJ1-6	CATRTGGNSPLHF	TGTGCCACCCGGACAGGGGGTAATTCACCCCTCCACTTT
TRBD2	TRBV6-1	.	TRBJ2-3	CASSEFVGGNTQYF	TGTGCCAGCAGTGAGTTCGTGGGAGGGAATACGCAGTATTTT
.	TRBV11-2	once	TRBJ2-5	CASSLEETQYF	TGTGCCAGCAGCTTGGAGGAGACCCAGTACTTC
.	TRBV19	.	TRBJ2-2	CATWGDGTNTGELFF	TGTGCCACTTGGGGGGACGGGACCAACACCGGGGAGCTGTTTTTT
.	TRBV9	.	TRBJ1-2	CASSYTQTGRGYTF	TGTGCCAGCAGTTATACCCAAACAGGAAGGGGCTACACCTTC
.	TRBV7-2	.	TRBJ1-1	CASSLNPGHTEAFF	TGTGCCAGCAGCCTCAATCCAGGCCACACTGAAGCTTTCTTT
TRBD1	TRBV24-1	.	TRBJ1-6	CATHSGQGVSTYNSPLHF	TGTGCCACGCACTCGGGACAGGGCGTCTCTACCTATAATTCACCCCTCCACTTT
.	TRBV28	few	TRBJ1-5	CASRESTNSNQPQHF	TGTGCCAGCAGGGAGAGTACTAATAGCAATCAGCCCCAGCATTTT
TRBD1	TRBV6-5	.	TRBJ1-3	CASGPTGHGNTIYF	TGTGCCAGCGGACCGACAGGGCACGGAAACACCATATATTTT
.	TRBV9	once	TRBJ1-2	CASSVGRGDLYGYTF	TGTGCCAGCAGCGTGGGTCGGGGGGACCTTTATGGCTACACCTTC
.	TRBV28	.	TRBJ2-7	CASTSGDEQYF	TGTGCCAGCACCTCGGGGGATGAGCAGTACTTC
.	TRBV10-1	few	TRBJ2-1	CASSESRAWGEQFF	TGCGCCAGCAGTGAGTCGAGGGCCTGGGGTGAGCAGTTCTTC
TRBD2	TRBV15	.	TRBJ2-5	CATSISGGAKETQYF	TGTGCCACCAGCATTAGCGGGGGGGCCAAAGAGACCCAGTACTTC
TRBD2	TRBV5-1	.	TRBJ2-3	CASSLGLAGGLPTDTQYF	TGCGCCAGCAGCTTGGGACTAGCGGGGGGGCTACCCACAGATACGCAGTATTTT
.	TRBV19	.	TRBJ1-5	CASSIGRRENQPQHF	TGTGCCAGTAGTATAGGTAGGAGGGAAAATCAGCCCCAGCATTTT
.	TRBV3-1/TRBV3-2	.	TRBJ1-6	CASRLERPDSPLHF	TGTGCCAGCAGACTGGAGAGACCCGATTCACCCCTCCACTTT
.	TRBV28	.	TRBJ2-2	CASSRDPTGELFF	TGTGCCAGCAGCAGGGATCCCACCGGGGAGCTGTTTTTT
TRBD2	TRBV29-1	.	TRBJ2-1	CSLGVVAGDNEQFF	TGCAGCCTGGGAGTAGTAGCGGGAGATAATGAGCAGTTCTTC
TRBD1	TRBV5-5	.	TRBJ2-7	CASSFGDRTEQYF	TGTGCCAGCAGCTTTGGGGACAGAACCGAGCAGTACTTC
TRBD1	TRBV19	.	TRBJ1-1	CASSIGTGATEAFF	TGTGCCAGTAGTATAGGAACAGGGGCCACTGAAGCTTTCTTT
.	TRBV5-4	.	TRBJ2-5	CASSARVTEETQYF	TGTGCCAGCAGCGCCCGGGTCACCGAAGAGACCCAGTACTTC
TRBD2	TRBV27	few	TRBJ2-3	CASRLSGILEGTDTQYF	TGTGCCAGCAGACTTAGCGGGATCCTGGAGGGCACAGATACGCAGTATTTT
.	TRBV2	.	TRBJ1-3	CASSERTDSGNTIYF	TGTGCCAGCAGTGAAAGGACAGACTCTGGAAACACCATATATTTT
.	TRBV2	.	TRBJ2-5	CASSERPGWTQETQYF	TGTGCCAGCAGTGAACGGCCGGGATGGACCCAAGAGACCCAGTACTTC
TRBD2	TRBV7-2	.	TRBJ2-3	CASSLNGLASEDTQYF	TGTGCCAGCAGCTTAAACGGACTAGCGTCTGAAGATACGCAGTATTTT
TRBD1	TRBV28	.	TRBJ1-2	CASRPTGQGSGYTF	TGTGCCAGCAGACCCACCGGACAGGGGAGTGGCTACACCTTC
.	TRBV6-5	.	TRBJ1-5	CASQVGGDQPQHF	TGTGCCAGCCAGGTCGGAGGGGATCAGCCCCAGCATTTT
.	TRBV10-3	.	TRBJ1-1	CAISEERPGTEAFF	TGTGCCATCAGCGAAGAACGTCCCGGGACTGAAGCTTTCTTT
TRBD2	TRBV13	.	TRBJ2-3	CASSLGAGSVTDTQYF	TGTGCCAGCAGCTTAGGAGCGGGATCTGTCACAGATACGCAGTATTTT
TRBD1	TRBV14	.	TRBJ1-6	CASSLYRGRGNSPLHF	TGTGCCAGCAGCCTTTACAGGGGCAGGGGGAATTCACCCCTCCACTTT
.	TRBV12-3/TRBV12-4	.	TRBJ1-2	CASNGANYGYTF	TGTGCCAGCAATGGAGCTAACTATGGCTACACCTTC
.	TRBV7-2	.	TRBJ1-4	CASSLTGTPNEKLFF	TGTGCCAGCAGCTTAACCGGGACACCGAATGAAAAACTGTTTTTT